The subject of this entry is one TCR beta chain. The antigen is undetermined. This specimen comes from a study of CD8 T cells in Susac syndrome. Study observations and caveats: Clonal expansion was not observed in the Susac syndrome CD4+ T cell repertoires.

TEMRA cells were enriched by FACS, and CD4+ and CD8+ T cells were negatively isolated. cDNA came from around 0.5 to 1 ug RNA primed by random hexamers. Using its own MiXCR run on the immunoSEQ multiplex PCR reads, TCRdb lists one record per CDR3 protein. The repertoire holds some 200,000 distinct CDR3 sequences, with 90% to 95% as singletons. The sequenced material came from CD4+ T cells from PBMCs. The receptor's source is a human donor with Susac syndrome.

This CDR3 is CATSDPKLAGSNNEQFF. The CDR3 DNA follows: TGTGCCACCAGTGACCCTAAACTAGCGGGCTCTAACAATGAGCAGTTCTTC. The rearrangement joins TRBV24-1 to TRBJ2-1; 9 bases agree with TRBD2. The CDR3 is 17 amino acids. CDR1 KGHDR and CDR2 SFDVKD come from the germline V gene. V was clipped by 4 bases and J by 5 bases; unmatched bases: 11.